This is a list of T cell receptor beta chains from one sample in a study of sequential checkpoint blockade in melanoma. Sequencing used immunoSEQ multiplex PCR; TCRdb keeps in-frame clones, though not all of them. The sample has under 20,000 clones, about 86% seen once. The source material was CD8+ T cells sorted from blood (inferred from file names), sampled from a patient given nivolumab and ipilimumab in sequence. The receptors were gathered from a human donor with melanoma. The CDR3 runs from the conserved cysteine through the conserved F or W. Each record gives: CDR3 protein, CDR3 DNA, V gene, clone size, J gene, D gene. D genes are given only for firm matches. Size is stated for part of the rows, as once, few or many counts, or as a class when the clone is expanded.

CDR3 protein: CASSPGVQETQYF
CDR3 DNA: TGTGCCAGCAGTCCAGGGGTTCAAGAGACCCAGTACTTC
V gene: TRBV28
clone size: once
J gene: TRBJ2-5
D gene: -

CDR3 protein: CASSGGMQYQETQYF
CDR3 DNA: TGTGCCAGCAGTGGGGGGATGCAGTACCAAGAGACCCAGTACTTC
V gene: TRBV28
clone size: -
J gene: TRBJ2-5
D gene: -

CDR3 protein: CASSLAGGSGQPQHF
CDR3 DNA: TGCGCCAGCAGCTTGGCTGGAGGGTCAGGGCAGCCCCAGCATTTT
V gene: TRBV5-1
clone size: -
J gene: TRBJ1-5
D gene: -

CDR3 protein: CAGSGMDSSYEQYF
CDR3 DNA: TGTGCCGGCAGCGGCATGGACAGCAGCTACGAGCAGTACTTC
V gene: TRBV9
clone size: -
J gene: TRBJ2-7
D gene: -

CDR3 protein: CASGVASGGTGELFF
CDR3 DNA: TGTGCCAGCGGGGTCGCTAGCGGGGGGACCGGGGAGCTGTTTTTT
V gene: TRBV6-1
clone size: -
J gene: TRBJ2-2
D gene: TRBD2

CDR3 protein: CAWSLLGGSYNEQFF
CDR3 DNA: TGTGCCTGGAGCCTATTAGGGGGTTCCTACAATGAGCAGTTCTTC
V gene: TRBV30
clone size: once
J gene: TRBJ2-1
D gene: -

CDR3 protein: CASSFPGAYEQYF
CDR3 DNA: TGTGCCAGCAGCTTTCCCGGGGCCTACGAGCAGTACTTC
V gene: TRBV7-9
clone size: -
J gene: TRBJ2-7
D gene: -

CDR3 protein: CASSVSNTGELFF
CDR3 DNA: TGTGCCAGCAGTGTATCAAACACCGGGGAGCTGTTTTTT
V gene: TRBV28
clone size: few
J gene: TRBJ2-2
D gene: -

CDR3 protein: CASSPGGLAGHQETQYF
CDR3 DNA: TGTGCCAGCAGCCCGGGGGGACTAGCGGGCCACCAAGAGACCCAGTACTTC
V gene: TRBV7-9
clone size: -
J gene: TRBJ2-5
D gene: TRBD2

CDR3 protein: CASSPRGQYEQYF
CDR3 DNA: TGTGCCAGCTCCCCCAGGGGCCAATACGAGCAGTACTTC
V gene: TRBV6-1
clone size: -
J gene: TRBJ2-7
D gene: -

CDR3 protein: CASSYGQGSYEQYF
CDR3 DNA: TGTGCCAGCAGTTACGGACAGGGGTCCTACGAGCAGTACTTC
V gene: TRBV6-5
clone size: -
J gene: TRBJ2-7
D gene: TRBD1

CDR3 protein: CASSVGLAVNNEQFF
CDR3 DNA: TGTGCCAGCAGTGTGGGACTAGCGGTGAACAATGAGCAGTTCTTC
V gene: TRBV6-4
clone size: few
J gene: TRBJ2-1
D gene: TRBD2

CDR3 protein: CASSLGLAEGYNEQFF
CDR3 DNA: TGTGCCAGCAGCTTGGGACTAGCGGAGGGCTACAATGAGCAGTTCTTC
V gene: TRBV7-7
clone size: -
J gene: TRBJ2-1
D gene: TRBD2

CDR3 protein: CASSRQPYEQYF
CDR3 DNA: TGTGCCAGCAGCCGACAACCCTACGAGCAGTACTTC
V gene: TRBV6-6
clone size: -
J gene: TRBJ2-7
D gene: -

CDR3 protein: CASSLILGQLRLDYEQYF
CDR3 DNA: TGTGCCAGCAGCTTAATCTTGGGACAGTTGAGGTTGGACTACGAGCAGTACTTC
V gene: TRBV7-8
clone size: -
J gene: TRBJ2-7
D gene: TRBD1

CDR3 protein: CASSSNHRETQYF
CDR3 DNA: TGTGCCAGCAGTTCTAACCACCGGGAGACCCAGTACTTC
V gene: TRBV28
clone size: -
J gene: TRBJ2-5
D gene: -

CDR3 protein: CSVVGLAGANEETQYF
CDR3 DNA: TGCAGCGTTGTGGGACTAGCGGGAGCGAATGAGGAGACCCAGTACTTC
V gene: TRBV29-1
clone size: -
J gene: TRBJ2-5
D gene: TRBD2

CDR3 protein: CSVIGLAGNNEQFF
CDR3 DNA: TGCAGCGTGATTGGACTAGCGGGCAACAATGAGCAGTTCTTC
V gene: TRBV29-1
clone size: -
J gene: TRBJ2-1
D gene: TRBD2

CDR3 protein: CASRGRGGNNQPQHF
CDR3 DNA: TGTGCCAGTAGAGGGAGGGGAGGGAACAATCAGCCCCAGCATTTT
V gene: TRBV19
clone size: -
J gene: TRBJ1-5
D gene: -

CDR3 protein: CASRGAGGRGEQFF
CDR3 DNA: TGTGCCAGCCGAGGGGCGGGGGGCCGCGGTGAGCAGTTCTTC
V gene: TRBV4-2
clone size: -
J gene: TRBJ2-1
D gene: TRBD2

CDR3 protein: CASSERGGLNQPQHF
CDR3 DNA: TGTGCCAGCAGTGAAAGAGGGGGCCTAAATCAGCCCCAGCATTTT
V gene: TRBV2
clone size: -
J gene: TRBJ1-5
D gene: TRBD1

CDR3 protein: CASSQDRGRVGSYEQYF
CDR3 DNA: TGCGCCAGCAGCCAAGATCGTGGGAGGGTTGGGTCCTACGAGCAGTACTTC
V gene: TRBV4-1
clone size: few
J gene: TRBJ2-7
D gene: TRBD2

CDR3 protein: CASRRVVTGELFF
CDR3 DNA: TGTGCCAGCCGGAGGGTGGTCACCGGGGAGCTGTTTTTT
V gene: TRBV7-6
clone size: -
J gene: TRBJ2-2
D gene: -

CDR3 protein: CASRGGANEKLFF
CDR3 DNA: TGTGCCAGTCGGGGTGGGGCTAATGAAAAACTGTTTTTT
V gene: TRBV6-5
clone size: -
J gene: TRBJ1-4
D gene: -

CDR3 protein: CASSVGRGSDTQYF
CDR3 DNA: TGTGCCAGCAGCGTAGGTCGGGGTTCAGATACGCAGTATTTT
V gene: TRBV9
clone size: -
J gene: TRBJ2-3
D gene: -

CDR3 protein: CATGRHFYNEQFF
CDR3 DNA: TGTGCCACCGGGCGACATTTCTACAATGAGCAGTTCTTC
V gene: TRBV15
clone size: -
J gene: TRBJ2-1
D gene: -

CDR3 protein: CSVQEPAWDRGGETQYF
CDR3 DNA: TGCAGCGTCCAGGAACCAGCATGGGACAGGGGAGGAGAGACCCAGTACTTC
V gene: TRBV29-1
clone size: -
J gene: TRBJ2-5
D gene: TRBD1

CDR3 protein: CASRQGSYEQYF
CDR3 DNA: TGTGCCAGTCGCCAGGGGAGTTACGAGCAGTACTTC
V gene: TRBV19
clone size: -
J gene: TRBJ2-7
D gene: -

CDR3 protein: CAWSSGQGAAPLHF
CDR3 DNA: TGTGCCTGGAGTTCCGGACAGGGGGCGGCACCCCTCCACTTT
V gene: TRBV30
clone size: -
J gene: TRBJ1-6
D gene: TRBD1

CDR3 protein: CASSDFGQSSYNEQFF
CDR3 DNA: TGTGCCAGCAGTGACTTTGGGCAGAGCTCCTACAATGAGCAGTTCTTC
V gene: TRBV2
clone size: -
J gene: TRBJ2-1
D gene: -

CDR3 protein: CASSPPTMAKNIQYF
CDR3 DNA: TGTGCCAGCAGTCCACCCACTATGGCCAAAAACATTCAGTACTTC
V gene: TRBV28
clone size: -
J gene: TRBJ2-4
D gene: -

CDR3 protein: CASSLAGIRDQDTQYF
CDR3 DNA: TGTGCCAGCAGTTTGGCGGGAATCCGCGACCAAGATACGCAGTATTTT
V gene: TRBV27
clone size: -
J gene: TRBJ2-3
D gene: -

CDR3 protein: CASSAQGSTYNYGYTF
CDR3 DNA: TGTGCCAGCAGTGCCCAGGGATCTACTTATAACTATGGCTACACCTTC
V gene: TRBV6-1
clone size: -
J gene: TRBJ1-2
D gene: -

CDR3 protein: CASSDRGVGYTF
CDR3 DNA: TGTGCCAGCAGTGACCGAGGTGTTGGCTACACCTTC
V gene: TRBV2
clone size: -
J gene: TRBJ1-2
D gene: -

CDR3 protein: CASSFGTGYGYTF
CDR3 DNA: TGTGCCAGCAGCTTCGGGACAGGCTATGGCTACACCTTC
V gene: TRBV5-6
clone size: -
J gene: TRBJ1-2
D gene: TRBD1

CDR3 protein: CAWSVTNAGSPLHF
CDR3 DNA: TGTGCCTGGAGTGTAACCAATGCCGGTTCACCCCTCCACTTT
V gene: TRBV30
clone size: -
J gene: TRBJ1-6
D gene: -

CDR3 protein: CASSSTGDPGELFF
CDR3 DNA: TGTGCCAGCAGCTCCACAGGAGACCCCGGGGAGCTGTTTTTT
V gene: TRBV7-9
clone size: once
J gene: TRBJ2-2
D gene: -

CDR3 protein: CARSLEQCVDRGPSSNQPQHF
CDR3 DNA: TGTGCCAGAAGCTTGGAACAGTGCGTCGACAGGGGGCCTTCGAGCAATCAGCCCCAGCATTTT
V gene: TRBV5-3
clone size: -
J gene: TRBJ1-5
D gene: TRBD1

CDR3 protein: CASSPDRGSNQPQHF
CDR3 DNA: TGTGCCAGCAGCCCGGACAGGGGAAGCAATCAGCCCCAGCATTTT
V gene: TRBV7-8
clone size: -
J gene: TRBJ1-5
D gene: TRBD1

CDR3 protein: CASSSGEPSSYNEQFF
CDR3 DNA: TGTGCCAGCTCCTCCGGAGAGCCCTCCTCCTACAATGAGCAGTTCTTC
V gene: TRBV27
clone size: -
J gene: TRBJ2-1
D gene: -

CDR3 protein: CASSYSLLAAYNEQFF
CDR3 DNA: TGTGCCAGCAGTTACTCGCTACTAGCGGCCTACAATGAGCAGTTCTTC
V gene: TRBV6-6
clone size: -
J gene: TRBJ2-1
D gene: TRBD2

CDR3 protein: CASRWAQETQYF
CDR3 DNA: TGTGCCAGCCGTTGGGCCCAAGAGACCCAGTACTTC
V gene: TRBV13
clone size: once
J gene: TRBJ2-5
D gene: -

CDR3 protein: CASSLAPGGGLYF
CDR3 DNA: TGCGCCAGCAGTTTGGCCCCGGGCGGGGGGCTCTACTTC
V gene: TRBV5-1
clone size: -
J gene: TRBJ2-5
D gene: TRBD2

CDR3 protein: CASSEVPGQDYEQYF
CDR3 DNA: TGTGCCAGCAGTGAAGTTCCGGGACAGGACTACGAGCAGTACTTC
V gene: TRBV6-1
clone size: -
J gene: TRBJ2-7
D gene: TRBD1

CDR3 protein: CAISEIQGSADTQYF
CDR3 DNA: TGTGCCATCAGTGAAATACAGGGTTCGGCAGATACGCAGTATTTT
V gene: TRBV10-3
clone size: -
J gene: TRBJ2-3
D gene: -

CDR3 protein: CAWSQGYNSPLHF
CDR3 DNA: TGTGCCTGGAGCCAGGGGTATAATTCACCCCTCCACTTT
V gene: TRBV30
clone size: -
J gene: TRBJ1-6
D gene: -

CDR3 protein: CASREGEALAEAFF
CDR3 DNA: TGTGCCAGCAGAGAGGGGGAAGCTTTGGCTGAAGCTTTCTTT
V gene: TRBV6-1
clone size: -
J gene: TRBJ1-1
D gene: -

CDR3 protein: CASSGPPVRF
CDR3 DNA: TGTGCCAGCAGTGGTCCTCCGGTTCGCTTC
V gene: TRBV6-6
clone size: -
J gene: TRBJ2-7
D gene: -

CDR3 protein: CASSTYGTGGSNTEAFF
CDR3 DNA: TGTGCCAGTAGTACATACGGGACAGGGGGGTCGAACACTGAAGCTTTCTTT
V gene: TRBV19
clone size: -
J gene: TRBJ1-1
D gene: TRBD1

CDR3 protein: CASSPGQLLGRTGELFF
CDR3 DNA: TGTGCCAGCAGCCCTGGACAGCTGCTGGGAAGGACCGGGGAGCTGTTTTTT
V gene: TRBV7-8
clone size: few
J gene: TRBJ2-2
D gene: -

CDR3 protein: CASSQGWGPNEQFF
CDR3 DNA: TGTGCCAGCAGCCAAGGATGGGGCCCGAATGAGCAGTTCTTC
V gene: TRBV11-3
clone size: -
J gene: TRBJ2-1
D gene: -

CDR3 protein: CASSKSTEQGRGYGYTF
CDR3 DNA: TGTGCCAGTAGTAAATCCACGGAACAGGGTAGGGGGTATGGCTACACCTTC
V gene: TRBV19
clone size: few
J gene: TRBJ1-2
D gene: -

CDR3 protein: CASSGGQGYNEQFF
CDR3 DNA: TGTGCCAGCAGCGGGGGACAGGGTTACAATGAGCAGTTCTTC
V gene: TRBV7-8
clone size: -
J gene: TRBJ2-1
D gene: TRBD1

CDR3 protein: CASSLPTGTGNTIYF
CDR3 DNA: TGTGCCAGCAGTTTACCGACAGGGACGGGAAACACCATATATTTT
V gene: TRBV28
clone size: few
J gene: TRBJ1-3
D gene: TRBD1

CDR3 protein: CASSQRTGVDAEAFF
CDR3 DNA: TGTGCCAGCAGCCAACGGACAGGGGTGGACGCTGAAGCTTTCTTT
V gene: TRBV16
clone size: -
J gene: TRBJ1-1
D gene: TRBD1

CDR3 protein: CASTPRQGGEPQHF
CDR3 DNA: TGTGCCAGCACCCCACGACAGGGAGGAGAGCCCCAGCATTTT
V gene: TRBV5-8
clone size: -
J gene: TRBJ1-5
D gene: TRBD1

CDR3 protein: CASSLDTEETQYF
CDR3 DNA: TGTGCCAGTAGCCTTGACACCGAAGAGACCCAGTACTTC
V gene: TRBV19
clone size: -
J gene: TRBJ2-5
D gene: -

CDR3 protein: CASSFGGLHEKLFF
CDR3 DNA: TGTGCCAGCAGCTTCGGAGGATTACATGAAAAACTGTTTTTT
V gene: TRBV5-6
clone size: -
J gene: TRBJ1-4
D gene: -

CDR3 protein: CASRAGQLLSGGYTF
CDR3 DNA: TGCGCCAGCAGGGCGGGACAGCTCCTTTCTGGTGGCTACACCTTC
V gene: TRBV10-2
clone size: -
J gene: TRBJ1-2
D gene: TRBD1

CDR3 protein: CASSAEGGRSSYEQYF
CDR3 DNA: TGTGCCAGCAGCGCCGAGGGTGGAAGAAGCTCCTACGAGCAGTACTTC
V gene: TRBV9
clone size: -
J gene: TRBJ2-7
D gene: -